This T cell receptor (beta chain) emerged from a study of T cell responses to AZD1222 COVID-19 vaccine. Clones were read by immunoSEQ multiplex PCR, and TCRdb kept only the in-frame ones, dropping some. The table lists about 67,000 clones, about 80% of them singletons. The CDR3 totals 16 residues. The germline V gene has CDR1 MNHEY and CDR2 SVGAGI. The V end was cut by 0 bases, the J end by 1 base, with 12 bases between. The specimen comprised peripheral blood, sampled 28 days after the second AZD1222 dose. This sequence originates from an adult who received the AZD1222 COVID-19 vaccine. This chain joins TRBV6-5 and TRBJ2-5, with D possibly called TRBD1 or TRBD2 (5 bases each). CDR3 protein: CASSYSRGRGQETQYF. The DNA of the CDR3 is TGTGCCAGCAGTTACTCGAGGGGAAGGGGCCAAGAGACCCAGTACTTC.